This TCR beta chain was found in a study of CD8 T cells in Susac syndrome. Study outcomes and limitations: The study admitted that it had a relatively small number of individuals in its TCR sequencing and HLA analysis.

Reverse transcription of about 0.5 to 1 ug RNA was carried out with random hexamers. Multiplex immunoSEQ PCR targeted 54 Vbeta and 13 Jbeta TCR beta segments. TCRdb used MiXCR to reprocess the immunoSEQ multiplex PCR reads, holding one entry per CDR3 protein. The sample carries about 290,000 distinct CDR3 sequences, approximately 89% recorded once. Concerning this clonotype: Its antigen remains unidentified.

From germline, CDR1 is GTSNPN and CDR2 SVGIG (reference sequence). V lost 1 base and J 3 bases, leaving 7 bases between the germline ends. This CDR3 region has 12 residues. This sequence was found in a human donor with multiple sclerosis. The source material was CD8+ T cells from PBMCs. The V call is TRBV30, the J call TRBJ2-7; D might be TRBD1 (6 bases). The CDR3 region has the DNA TGTGCCTGGAGTGAACAGGGCTACGAGCAGTACTTC. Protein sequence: CAWSEQGYEQYF.